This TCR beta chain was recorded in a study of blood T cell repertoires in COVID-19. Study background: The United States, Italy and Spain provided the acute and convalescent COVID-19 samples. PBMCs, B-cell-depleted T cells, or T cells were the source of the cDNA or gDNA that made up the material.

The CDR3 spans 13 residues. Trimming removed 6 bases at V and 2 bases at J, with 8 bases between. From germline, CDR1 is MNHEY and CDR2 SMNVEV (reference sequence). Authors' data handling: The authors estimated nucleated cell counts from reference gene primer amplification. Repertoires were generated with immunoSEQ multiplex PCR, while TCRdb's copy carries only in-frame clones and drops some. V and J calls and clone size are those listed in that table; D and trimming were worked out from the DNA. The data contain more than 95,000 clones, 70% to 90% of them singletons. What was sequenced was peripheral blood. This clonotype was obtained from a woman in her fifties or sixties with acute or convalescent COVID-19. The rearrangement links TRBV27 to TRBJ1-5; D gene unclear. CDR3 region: CASSRERNQPQHF. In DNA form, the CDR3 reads TGTGCCAGCAGCCGAGAGCGCAATCAGCCCCAGCATTTT.